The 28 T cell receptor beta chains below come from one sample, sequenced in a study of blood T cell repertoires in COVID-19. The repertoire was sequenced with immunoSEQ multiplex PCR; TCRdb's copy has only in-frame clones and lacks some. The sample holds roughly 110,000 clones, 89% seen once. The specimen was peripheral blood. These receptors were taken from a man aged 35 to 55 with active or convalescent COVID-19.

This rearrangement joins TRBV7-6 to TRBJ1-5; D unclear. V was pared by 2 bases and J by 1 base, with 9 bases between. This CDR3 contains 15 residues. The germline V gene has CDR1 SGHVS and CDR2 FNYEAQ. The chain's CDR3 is CASSLSGLSNQPQHF. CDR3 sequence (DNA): TGTGCCAGCAGCTTATCGGGGTTAAGCAATCAGCCCCAGCATTTT.

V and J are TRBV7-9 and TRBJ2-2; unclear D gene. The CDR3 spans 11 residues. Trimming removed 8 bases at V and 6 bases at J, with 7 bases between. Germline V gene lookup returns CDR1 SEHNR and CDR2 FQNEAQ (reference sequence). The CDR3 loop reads CASAPAGELFF. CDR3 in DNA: TGTGCCAGCGCTCCAGCCGGGGAGCTGTTTTTT.

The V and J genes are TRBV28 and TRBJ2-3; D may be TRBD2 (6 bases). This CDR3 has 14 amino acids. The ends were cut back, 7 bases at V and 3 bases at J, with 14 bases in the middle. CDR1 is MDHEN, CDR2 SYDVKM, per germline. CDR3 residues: CASTPGLLTDTQYF. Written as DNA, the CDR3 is TGTGCCAGCACTCCGGGACTTTTGACAGATACGCAGTATTTT. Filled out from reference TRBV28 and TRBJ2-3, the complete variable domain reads DVKVTQSSRYLVKRTGEKVFLECVQDMDHENMFWYRQDPGLGLRLIYFSYDVKMKEKGDIPEGYSVSREKKERFSLILESASTNQTSMYLCASTPGLLTDTQYFGPGTRLTVL.

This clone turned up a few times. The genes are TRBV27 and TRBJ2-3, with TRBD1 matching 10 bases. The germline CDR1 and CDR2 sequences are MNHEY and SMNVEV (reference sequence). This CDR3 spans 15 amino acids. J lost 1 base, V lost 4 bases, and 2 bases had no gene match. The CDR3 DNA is TGTGCCAGCAGTTCCGGGACAGGGGGCACAGATACGCAGTATTTT. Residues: CASSSGTGGTDTQYF.

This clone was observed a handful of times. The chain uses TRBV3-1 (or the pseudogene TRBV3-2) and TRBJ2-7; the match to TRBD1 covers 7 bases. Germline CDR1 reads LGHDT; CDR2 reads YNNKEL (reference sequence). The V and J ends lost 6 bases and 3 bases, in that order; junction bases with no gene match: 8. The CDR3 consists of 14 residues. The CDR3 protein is CASRGGGSIYEQYF. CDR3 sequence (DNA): TGTGCCAGCAGAGGGGGCGGAAGCATCTACGAGCAGTACTTC.

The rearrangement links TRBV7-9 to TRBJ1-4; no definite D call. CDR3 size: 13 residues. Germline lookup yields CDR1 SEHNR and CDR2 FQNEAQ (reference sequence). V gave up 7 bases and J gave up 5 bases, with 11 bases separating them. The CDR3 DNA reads TGTGCCAGCAACACGGCGGGGAATGAAAAACTGTTTTTT. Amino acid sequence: CASNTAGNEKLFF.

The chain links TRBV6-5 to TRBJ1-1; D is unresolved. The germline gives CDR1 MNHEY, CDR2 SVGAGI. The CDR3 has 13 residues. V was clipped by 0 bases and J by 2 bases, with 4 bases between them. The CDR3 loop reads CASSYSINTEAFF. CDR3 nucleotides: TGTGCCAGCAGTTACTCAATAAACACTGAAGCTTTCTTT.

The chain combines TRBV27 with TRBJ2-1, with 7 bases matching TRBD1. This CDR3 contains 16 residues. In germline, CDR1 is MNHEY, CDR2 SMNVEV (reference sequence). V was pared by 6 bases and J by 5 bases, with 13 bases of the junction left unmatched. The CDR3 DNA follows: TGTGCCAGCAGCCGTACCAGGGGGACACCTAACAATGAGCAGTTCTTC. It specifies CASSRTRGTPNNEQFF.

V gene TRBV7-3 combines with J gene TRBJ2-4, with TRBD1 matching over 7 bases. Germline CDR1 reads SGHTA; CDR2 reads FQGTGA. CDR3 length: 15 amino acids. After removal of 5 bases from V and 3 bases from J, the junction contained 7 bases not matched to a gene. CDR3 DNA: TGTGCCAGCAGCATCAACAGGGGCGGCAAAAACATTCAGTACTTC. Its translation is CASSINRGGKNIQYF. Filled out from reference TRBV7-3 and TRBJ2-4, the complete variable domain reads GAGVSQTPSNKVTEKGKYVELRCDPISGHTALYWYRQSLGQGPEFLIYFQGTGAADDSGLPNDRFFAVRPEGSVSTLKIQRTERGDSAVYLCASSINRGGKNIQYFGAGTRLSVL.

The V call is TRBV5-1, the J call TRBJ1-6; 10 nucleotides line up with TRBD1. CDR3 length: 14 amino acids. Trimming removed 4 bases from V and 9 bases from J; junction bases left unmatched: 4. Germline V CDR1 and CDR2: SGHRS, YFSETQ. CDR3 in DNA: TGCGCCAGCAGCAACGGACAGGGGGGTTCACCCCTCCACTTT. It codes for CASSNGQGGSPLHF. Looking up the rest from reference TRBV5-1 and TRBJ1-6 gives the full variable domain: KAGVTQTPRYLIKTRGQQVTLSCSPISGHRSVSWYQQTPGQGLQFLFEYFSETQRNKGNFPGRFSGRQFSNSRSEMNVSTLELGDSALYLCASSNGQGGSPLHFGNGTRLTVT.

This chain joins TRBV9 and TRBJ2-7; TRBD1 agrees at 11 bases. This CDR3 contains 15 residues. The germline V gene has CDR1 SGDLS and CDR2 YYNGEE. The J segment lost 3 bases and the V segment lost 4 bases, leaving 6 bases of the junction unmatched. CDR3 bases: TGTGCCAGCAGCCCCTCCGGGACAGGGGGCTACGAGCAGTACTTC. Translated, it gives CASSPSGTGGYEQYF.

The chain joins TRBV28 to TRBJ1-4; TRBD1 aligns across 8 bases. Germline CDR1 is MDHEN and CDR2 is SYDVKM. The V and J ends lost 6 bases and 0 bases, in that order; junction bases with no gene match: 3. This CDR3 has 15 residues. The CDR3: CASRGQDATNEKLFF. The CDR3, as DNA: TGTGCCAGCAGGGGACAGGATGCAACTAATGAAAAACTGTTTTTT.

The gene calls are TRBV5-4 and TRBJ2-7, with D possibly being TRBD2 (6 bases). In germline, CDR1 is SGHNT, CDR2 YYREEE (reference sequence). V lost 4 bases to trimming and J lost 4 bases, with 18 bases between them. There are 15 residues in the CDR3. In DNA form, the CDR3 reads TGTGCCAGCAGCCCTGCCGGGACTGGGATTTACGAGCAGTACTTC. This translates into CASSPAGTGIYEQYF.

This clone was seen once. The CDR3 DNA sequence: TGTGCCATTTCCGGGACAGGGGGCGATACGCAGTATTTT. Translating gives CAISGTGGDTQYF. V and J are TRBV28 and TRBJ2-3; 12 bases line up with TRBD1. Unmatched junction bases numbered 5, after V lost 10 bases and J lost 6 bases. Germline V gene data show CDR1 as MDHEN and CDR2 as SYDVKM. CDR3 size: 13 residues.

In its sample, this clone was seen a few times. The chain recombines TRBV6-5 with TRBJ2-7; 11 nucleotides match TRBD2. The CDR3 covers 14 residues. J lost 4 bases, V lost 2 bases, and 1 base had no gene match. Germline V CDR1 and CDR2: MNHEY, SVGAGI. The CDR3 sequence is CASSYTSGGYEQYF. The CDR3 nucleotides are TGTGCCAGCAGTTACACTAGCGGGGGTTACGAGCAGTACTTC.

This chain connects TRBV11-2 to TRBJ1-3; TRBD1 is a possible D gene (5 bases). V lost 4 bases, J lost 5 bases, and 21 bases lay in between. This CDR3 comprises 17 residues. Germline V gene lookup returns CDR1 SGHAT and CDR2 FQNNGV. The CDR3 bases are TGTGCCAGCAGCTCGGGGGTTCGACAGTTGACGAGAAACACCATATATTTT. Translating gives CASSSGVRQLTRNTIYF.

The DNA of the CDR3 is TGTGCCAGCAGTGGATATAGCGGCCGCACAGATACGCAGTATTTT. It specifies CASSGYSGRTDTQYF. The gene calls are TRBV25-1 and TRBJ2-3, with a possible D match to TRBD2 (6 bases). The V gene's germline CDR1 is MGHDK and CDR2 SYGVNS. This CDR3 comprises 15 residues. V was pared by 4 bases and J by 1 base, with 12 bases between.

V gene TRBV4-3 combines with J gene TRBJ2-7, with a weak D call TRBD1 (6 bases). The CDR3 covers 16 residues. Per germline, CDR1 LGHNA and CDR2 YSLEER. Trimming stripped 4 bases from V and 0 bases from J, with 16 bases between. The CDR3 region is CASSRNTGLSSYEQYF. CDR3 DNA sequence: TGCGCCAGCAGCCGCAACACAGGGCTTAGCTCCTACGAGCAGTACTTC.

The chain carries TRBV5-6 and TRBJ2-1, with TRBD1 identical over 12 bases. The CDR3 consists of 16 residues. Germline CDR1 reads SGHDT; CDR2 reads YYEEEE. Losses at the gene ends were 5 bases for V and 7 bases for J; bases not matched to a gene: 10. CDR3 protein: CASSFAGTGGLNEQFF. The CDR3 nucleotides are TGTGCCAGCAGTTTCGCCGGGACAGGGGGCTTAAATGAGCAGTTCTTC.

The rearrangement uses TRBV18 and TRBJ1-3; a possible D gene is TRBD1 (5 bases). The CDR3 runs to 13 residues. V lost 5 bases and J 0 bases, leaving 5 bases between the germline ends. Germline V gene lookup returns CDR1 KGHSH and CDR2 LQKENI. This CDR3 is CASSTGSGNTIYF. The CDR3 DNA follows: TGTGCCAGCTCAACAGGCTCTGGAAACACCATATATTTT.

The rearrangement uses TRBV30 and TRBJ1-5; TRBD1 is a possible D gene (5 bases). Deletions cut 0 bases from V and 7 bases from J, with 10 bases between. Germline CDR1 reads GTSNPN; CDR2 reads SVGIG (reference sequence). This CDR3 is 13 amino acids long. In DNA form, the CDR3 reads TGTGCCTGGAGTGTAAAGGGGCTACAGCCCCAGCATTTT. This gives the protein CAWSVKGLQPQHF.

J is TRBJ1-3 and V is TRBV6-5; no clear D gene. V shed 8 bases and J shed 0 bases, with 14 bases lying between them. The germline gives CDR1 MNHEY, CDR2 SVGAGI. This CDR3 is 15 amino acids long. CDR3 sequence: CASYLDGNSGNTIYF. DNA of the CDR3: TGTGCCAGCTATCTAGACGGAAACTCTGGAAACACCATATATTTT.

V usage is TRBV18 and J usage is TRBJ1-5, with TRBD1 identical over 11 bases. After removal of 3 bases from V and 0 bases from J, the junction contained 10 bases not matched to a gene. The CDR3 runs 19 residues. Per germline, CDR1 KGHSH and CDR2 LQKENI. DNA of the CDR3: TGTGCCAGCTCACCGTTTCCCGGGACAGGGGGGGGTAGCAATCAGCCCCAGCATTTT. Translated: CASSPFPGTGGGSNQPQHF. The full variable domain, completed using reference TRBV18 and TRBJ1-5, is NAGVMQNPRHLVRRRGQEARLRCSPMKGHSHVYWYRQLPEEGLKFMVYLQKENIIDESGMPKERFSAEFPKEGPSILRIQQVVRGDSAAYFCASSPFPGTGGGSNQPQHFGDGTRLSIL.

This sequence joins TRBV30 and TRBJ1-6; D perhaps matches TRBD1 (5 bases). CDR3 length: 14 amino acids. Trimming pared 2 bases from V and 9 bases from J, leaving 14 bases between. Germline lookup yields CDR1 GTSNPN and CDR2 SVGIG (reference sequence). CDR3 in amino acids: CAWSPRGKGSPLHF. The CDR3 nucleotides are TGTGCCTGGAGTCCTAGGGGAAAGGGTTCACCCCTCCACTTT.

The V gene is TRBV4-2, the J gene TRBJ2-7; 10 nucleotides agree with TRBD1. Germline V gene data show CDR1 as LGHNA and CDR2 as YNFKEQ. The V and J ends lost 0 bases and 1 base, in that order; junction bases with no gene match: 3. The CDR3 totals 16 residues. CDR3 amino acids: CASSQDPGQGSYEQYF. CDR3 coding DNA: TGTGCCAGCAGCCAAGATCCGGGACAGGGGTCCTACGAGCAGTACTTC.

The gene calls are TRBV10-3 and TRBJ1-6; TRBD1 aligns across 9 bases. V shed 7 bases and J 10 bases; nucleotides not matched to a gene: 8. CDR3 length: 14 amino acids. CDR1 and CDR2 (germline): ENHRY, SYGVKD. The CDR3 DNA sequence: TGTGCCATCACCGACAGGGGGTTAGGCTCACCCCTCCACTTT. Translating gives CAITDRGLGSPLHF.

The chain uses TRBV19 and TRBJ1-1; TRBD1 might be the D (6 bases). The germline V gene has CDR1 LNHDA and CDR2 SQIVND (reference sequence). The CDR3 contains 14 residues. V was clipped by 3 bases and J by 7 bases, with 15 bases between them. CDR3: CASSIQGTAIEAFF. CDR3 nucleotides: TGTGCCAGTAGTATTCAGGGGACGGCTATTGAAGCTTTCTTT.

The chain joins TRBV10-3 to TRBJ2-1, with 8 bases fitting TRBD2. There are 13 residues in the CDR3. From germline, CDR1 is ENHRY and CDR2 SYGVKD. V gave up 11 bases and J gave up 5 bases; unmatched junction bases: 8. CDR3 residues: CAAKTSEHNEQFF. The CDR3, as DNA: TGTGCCGCGAAGACTAGCGAGCACAATGAGCAGTTCTTC.